The present TCR beta chain was sequenced within a study of CXCR3-negative and CXCR3-positive naive CD8 T cells. A note on this clonotype: As yet, its antigen is unknown.

Findings and limits, study-wide: Similar TRBV-TRBJ usage was seen in naive cells (both CXCR3-negative and CXCR3-positive), but memory cells differed.

The authors made the TRB cDNA libraries by 5' RACE using UMI labels. Reanalyzing the 5' RACE reads, TCRdb keeps one entry per CDR3 protein, without DNA. The sample has roughly 71,000 distinct CDR3 sequences. This TCR derives from a human donor in good health. Some clones in this sample may be carry-over from other donors' samples. Material for sequencing was naive CXCR3- CD8+ T cells from blood. Noted subset: CD45RO-CCR7+CD27+CD95- naive CD8+ T cells lacking CXCR3 (TNR3-).

The CDR3 loop reads CATSAESPPVEQYF. The chain uses TRBV15 and TRBJ2-7; TCRdb's D call of TRBD1 is untestable without DNA. This CDR3 spans 14 amino acids. Per germline, CDR1 LNHNV and CDR2 YYDKDF (reference sequence).